Shown below are 32 T cell receptor beta chains from a single sample sequenced in a study of blood T cell repertoires in COVID-19. Generated by immunoSEQ multiplex PCR, the TCRdb table keeps only in-frame clones and is missing some. The table lists 180,000 or so clones, around 86% of them singletons. The sequencing sample was made of peripheral blood. These receptors all come from a man between 18 and 29 years old with acute or convalescent COVID-19.

This clone has a single count. This rearrangement joins TRBV19 to TRBJ1-5; D may be TRBD1 (5 bases). The ends were cut back, 8 bases at V and 3 bases at J, with 11 bases in the middle. The germline V gene encodes CDR1 LNHDA and CDR2 SQIVND (reference sequence). The CDR3 extends over 13 amino acids. For the CDR3, the DNA is TGTGCCAGTCGACGGGGGAACAATCAGCCCCAGCATTTT. It translates to CASRRGNNQPQHF. The whole variable domain, filled in from reference TRBV19 and TRBJ1-5, reads DGGITQSPKYLFRKEGQNVTLSCEQNLNHDAMYWYRQDPGQGLRLIYYSQIVNDFQKGDIAEGYSVSREKKESFPLTVTSAQKNPTAFYLCASRRGNNQPQHFGDGTRLSIL.

The CDR3, as DNA: TGTGCCAGCAGTTCACCCGGACAGGGGGCGTGGGGCAATCAGCCCCAGCATTTT. Translating gives CASSSPGQGAWGNQPQHF. This chain links TRBV27 with TRBJ1-5; 11 bases are a match to TRBD1. The V gene end was trimmed by 4 bases and the J gene end by 2 bases; junction bases not matched to a gene: 10. Per germline, CDR1 MNHEY and CDR2 SMNVEV (reference sequence). CDR3 length equals 18 residues.

This rearrangement joins TRBV30 to TRBJ1-5; 7 nucleotides match TRBD1. This CDR3 is built from 15 residues. The germline gives CDR1 GTSNPN, CDR2 SVGIG (reference sequence). J lost 1 base, V lost 2 bases, and 5 bases had no gene match. Written as DNA, the CDR3 is TGTGCCTGGAGTCTCCTACAGGGGAGCAATCAGCCCCAGCATTTT. Protein product: CAWSLLQGSNQPQHF.

The chain employs TRBV6-1 and TRBJ1-2; TRBD1 matches at 11 bases. V lost 2 bases to trimming and J lost 4 bases; unmatched junction nucleotides: 3. Germline lookup yields CDR1 MNHNS and CDR2 SASEGT. CDR3 length: 15 residues. The CDR3 loop reads CASSEQDRGLYGYTF. Here the CDR3 DNA reads TGTGCCAGCAGTGAACAGGACAGGGGGCTCTATGGCTACACCTTC.

The chain employs TRBV6-6 and TRBJ2-7, with TRBD1 matching over 9 bases. Germline V gene data show CDR1 as MNHNY and CDR2 as SVGAGI (reference sequence). The CDR3 runs to 13 residues. Losses at the gene ends were 6 bases for V and 6 bases for J; bases not matched to a gene: 6. The CDR3 loop reads CASRGQGTGEQYF. The CDR3 DNA follows: TGTGCCAGCAGAGGACAGGGGACGGGCGAGCAGTACTTC.

The gene calls are TRBV5-1 and TRBJ2-5; D possibly corresponds to TRBD1 (5 bases). The CDR3 runs 15 residues. The germline gives CDR1 SGHRS, CDR2 YFSETQ. V lost 4 bases and J lost 2, with 15 bases in between. As DNA, the CDR3 is TGCGCCAGCAGCCGACAAACAGGTACACAAGAGACCCAGTACTTC. Translated: CASSRQTGTQETQYF.

The gene calls are TRBV4-1 and TRBJ2-1; 8 bases agree with TRBD1. From germline, CDR1 is MGHRA and CDR2 YSYEKL. The trim removed 0 bases at V and 2 bases at J, leaving 3 bases unmatched. The CDR3 totals 16 residues. This CDR3 reads CASSQERQGTYNEQFF. The CDR3 DNA reads TGCGCCAGCAGCCAAGAGAGACAGGGGACCTACAATGAGCAGTTCTTC.

V is TRBV10-3 and J is TRBJ1-1; a weak D match, TRBD1 (6 bases). With 4 bases removed from V and 4 bases from J, the gap between germline ends came to 16 bases. Germline V CDR1 and CDR2: ENHRY, SYGVKD. CDR3 length: 15 residues. CDR3 loop: CAISVGGPKSTEAFF. CDR3 nucleotide sequence: TGTGCCATCAGTGTTGGGGGCCCGAAGAGCACTGAAGCTTTCTTT.

The chain carries TRBV6-5 and TRBJ1-2; 9 bases are shared with TRBD1. The V and J ends lost 5 bases and 8 bases, in that order; junction bases with no gene match: 9. This CDR3 has 14 residues. Germline CDR1 and CDR2: MNHEY and SVGAGI. The CDR3 loop is CASSMDRGGRGYTF. Written as DNA, the CDR3 is TGTGCCAGCAGTATGGACAGGGGAGGTAGGGGCTACACCTTC.

The rearrangement uses TRBV11-2 and TRBJ2-3, with 12 bases identical to TRBD2. This CDR3 region has 19 residues. V lost 1 base, J lost 4 bases, and 12 bases stayed unmatched. CDR1 and CDR2 (germline): SGHAT, FQNNGV. The CDR3 region has the DNA TGTGCCAGCAGCTTAGGGTCCGGGGCTAGCGGGGGGGCATCAGATACGCAGTATTTT. Protein: CASSLGSGASGGASDTQYF.

This chain links TRBV6-1 with TRBJ1-4, with 7 bases aligning to TRBD1. The CDR3 is made up of 15 amino acids. Germline CDR1 and CDR2: MNHNS and SASEGT. Unmatched junction bases numbered 5, after V lost 3 bases and J lost 4 bases. The CDR3 is CASSEPGQLNEKLFF. Here the CDR3 DNA reads TGTGCCAGCAGTGAGCCGGGACAGCTTAATGAAAAACTGTTTTTT.

The rearrangement links TRBV7-8 to TRBJ1-3; D is possibly TRBD1 (6 bases). Germline V lookup: CDR1 SGHVS, CDR2 FQNEAQ. The length of the CDR3 is 17 residues. Trimming left V 1 base short and J 0 bases short, with 13 bases between. CDR3 loop: CASSLDPGAISGNTIYF. Written as DNA, the CDR3 is TGTGCCAGCAGCTTAGATCCAGGGGCTATCTCTGGAAACACCATATATTTT.

V gene TRBV10-3 combines with J gene TRBJ2-1; 7 bases map to TRBD1. Germline CDR1 is ENHRY and CDR2 is SYGVKD. Trimming at V came to 10 bases and at J to 9 bases, leaving 9 bases not matched to a gene. The CDR3 has 12 residues. The CDR3: CASRDREVEQFF. The CDR3 DNA reads TGTGCCAGCCGGGACAGAGAGGTTGAGCAGTTCTTC.

The chain combines TRBV28 with TRBJ1-5, with a weak D call TRBD1 (6 bases). V was trimmed by 7 bases and J by 7 bases, leaving 11 bases between them. There are 12 residues in the CDR3. Germline CDR1 MDHEN, CDR2 SYDVKM. DNA of the CDR3: TGTGCCAGCACCAGGGGTTTCCAGCCCCAGCATTTT. Its translation is CASTRGFQPQHF.

In nucleotides, the CDR3 is TGTGCCAGCAGTCGACCGGGACAGAGCATTTACAATGAGCAGTTCTTC. It translates to CASSRPGQSIYNEQFF. The V gene is TRBV28, the J gene TRBJ2-1, with 7 bases identical to TRBD1. CDR1 is MDHEN and CDR2 is SYDVKM in the germline V gene. V shed 5 bases, J shed 4 bases, and the junction held 11 bases outside the gene matches. The CDR3 runs to 16 residues.

The CDR3 protein is CSVLGGLGNTIYF. CDR3 bases: TGCAGCGTCCTGGGGGGGCTCGGAAACACCATATATTTT. The chain employs TRBV29-1 and TRBJ1-3; perhaps TRBD1 as D (6 bases). Deletions cut 6 bases from V and 4 bases from J, with 13 bases between. This CDR3 comprises 13 residues. Germline V gene lookup returns CDR1 SQVTM and CDR2 ANQGSEA.

This sequence joins TRBV7-9 and TRBJ1-2; 8 bases map to TRBD1. V gave up 1 base and J gave up 5 bases; unmatched junction bases: 12. The germline gives CDR1 SEHNR, CDR2 FQNEAQ (reference sequence). This CDR3 has 17 residues. CDR3 bases: TGTGCCAGCAGCTTAGGGGACCCGGGGACAGGCGCGTATGGCTACACCTTC. Its protein product is CASSLGDPGTGAYGYTF.

The J gene is TRBJ1-1, the V gene TRBV29-1, with a weak D call TRBD1 (6 bases). CDR3 size: 13 residues. CDR1 and CDR2 (germline): SQVTM, ANQGSEA. V lost 4 bases to trimming and J lost 0 bases, with 9 bases between them. The CDR3 coding sequence is TGCAGCGTTGTGGGGGCTTTGAACACTGAAGCTTTCTTT. Its protein is CSVVGALNTEAFF.

The chain links TRBV3-1 (or the pseudogene TRBV3-2) to TRBJ2-1; TRBD2 aligns across 8 bases. CDR3 length: 17 amino acids. Per germline, CDR1 LGHDT and CDR2 YNNKEL (reference sequence). V lost 3 bases and J lost 0; bases outside the gene matches: 7. CDR3 sequence: CASSQTLAGSSYNEQFF. CDR3 coding DNA: TGTGCCAGCAGCCAGACATTAGCGGGGAGCTCCTACAATGAGCAGTTCTTC.

The rearrangement uses TRBV12-3 or TRBV12-4 and TRBJ2-2, with D maybe TRBD2 (7 bases). V was pared by 11 bases and J by 4 bases, with 14 bases between. The CDR3 spans 13 residues. The DNA of the CDR3 is TGTGCCTCGAGGGGGGGAGTCACCGGGGAGCTGTTTTTT. Residues: CASRGGVTGELFF.

The rearrangement joins TRBV3-1 (or the pseudogene TRBV3-2) to TRBJ2-1, with a possible D match to TRBD2 (7 bases). In germline, CDR1 is LGHDT, CDR2 YNNKEL (reference sequence). CDR3 size: 14 residues. Trimming stripped 0 bases from V and 12 bases from J, with 15 bases between. The CDR3 nucleotides read TGTGCCAGCAGCCAAGATCAGAGGGGGGGCGTGCAGTTCTTC. Translating it yields CASSQDQRGGVQFF.

The J gene is TRBJ2-1, the V gene TRBV10-3; 9 bases align to TRBD2. Losses at the gene ends were 7 bases for V and 0 bases for J; bases not matched to a gene: 7. CDR1 ENHRY and CDR2 SYGVKD come from the germline V gene. The CDR3 extends over 16 amino acids. The CDR3 DNA follows: TGTGCCATCACCCAAGGACTAGCGCCCTCCTACAATGAGCAGTTCTTC. Amino acids: CAITQGLAPSYNEQFF.

V gene TRBV3-1 (or the pseudogene TRBV3-2) combines with J gene TRBJ2-7, with D maybe TRBD1 (7 bases). Germline V gene sequence: CDR1 LGHDT, CDR2 YNNKEL (reference sequence). V lost 4 bases, J lost 7 bases, and 14 bases lay in between. The CDR3 covers 13 residues. CDR3 in DNA: TGTGCCAGCAGCCGAACAGGGGCGGGGGAGCAGTACGTC. Amino acid sequence: CASSRTGAGEQYV.

V and J are TRBV5-4 and TRBJ2-3, with D hard to call. Germline V gives CDR1 SGHNT, CDR2 YYREEE (reference sequence). The CDR3 totals 12 residues. V was clipped by 4 bases and J by 6 bases, with 9 bases between them. CDR3 nucleotides: TGTGCCAGCAGCAGTGCCAGGGATACGCAGTATTTT. It translates to CASSSARDTQYF.

The chain uses TRBV12-5 and TRBJ1-5; D may be TRBD1 (6 bases). This CDR3 spans 15 amino acids. V shed 1 base and J shed 3 bases, with 10 bases lying between them. Germline-derived CDR1 and CDR2 are LGHNT and FRNRAP. The CDR3 sequence: CASGLGQAINQPQHF. The CDR3 bases are TGTGCTAGTGGTTTGGGACAGGCGATCAATCAGCCCCAGCATTTT.

The chain has TRBV4-1 and TRBJ2-5; D gene uncertain. This CDR3 region has 14 residues. The V end lost 4 bases, the J end lost 0 bases, and 9 bases lay between the germline ends. Germline loops: CDR1 MGHRA, CDR2 YSYEKL. DNA of the CDR3: TGCGCCAGCAGCCCCAAGGCGGACCAAGAGACCCAGTACTTC. It specifies CASSPKADQETQYF.

V gene TRBV15 combines with J gene TRBJ1-1; tentatively, D is TRBD1 (6 bases). Germline values: CDR1 LNHNV, CDR2 YYDKDF (reference sequence). There are 13 residues in the CDR3. V was shortened by 7 bases and J by 2 bases, with 11 bases between the two germline ends. As DNA, the CDR3 is TGTGCCACCACTCGGGACACCAACACTGAAGCTTTCTTT. It translates to CATTRDTNTEAFF.

The rearrangement uses TRBV2 and TRBJ1-6; the match to TRBD1 covers 8 bases. Germline V gene lookup returns CDR1 SNHLY and CDR2 FYNNEI. CDR3 length equals 16 residues. Trimming cost V 3 bases and J 2 bases; bases outside gene matches: 3. DNA for the CDR3: TGTGCCAGCAGTGAGTCAGGGGGCCCCTATAATTCACCCCTCCACTTT. It specifies CASSESGGPYNSPLHF.

This chain joins TRBV16 and TRBJ2-5; D gene uncertain. Trimming cost V 4 bases and J 4 bases, with 7 bases left between them. This CDR3 contains 12 residues. Germline CDR1 and CDR2: KGHSY and FQNENV. This CDR3 reads CASSRTSETQYF. The CDR3, as DNA: TGTGCCAGCAGCCGCACATCAGAGACCCAGTACTTC.

The DNA for the CDR3 is TGTGCCAGCAGCTATATTCTACGACAGGTCGTCACTGAAGCTTTCTTT. Protein sequence: CASSYILRQVVTEAFF. This rearrangement joins TRBV7-2 to TRBJ1-1, with D tentatively TRBD1 (6 bases). This CDR3 has 16 amino acids. V was trimmed by 4 bases and J by 4 bases, leaving 19 bases between them. Germline CDR1 and CDR2: SGHTA and FQGNSA. The full variable domain, completed using reference TRBV7-2 and TRBJ1-1, is GAGVSQSPSNKVTEKGKDVELRCDPISGHTALYWYRQSLGQGLEFLIYFQGNSAPDKSGLPSDRFSAERTGGSVSTLTIQRTQQEDSAVYLCASSYILRQVVTEAFFGQGTRLTVV.

This clone was seen only a few times. J is TRBJ1-6 and V is TRBV30; 8 bases are shared with TRBD1. CDR1 and CDR2 from the germline V gene are GTSNPN and SVGIG (reference sequence). The CDR3 totals 15 residues. Trimming at V came to 3 bases and at J to 7 bases, leaving 8 bases not matched to a gene. Here the CDR3 DNA reads TGTGCCTGGAGCCGAGGACAGGGTAGCAATTCACCCCTCCACTTT. Its translation is CAWSRGQGSNSPLHF. Drawing the rest from reference TRBV30 and TRBJ1-6, the complete variable domain is SQTIHQWPATLVQPVGSPLSLECTVEGTSNPNLYWYRQAAGRGLQLLFYSVGIGQISSEVPQNLSASRPQDRQFILSSKKLLLSDSGFYLCAWSRGQGSNSPLHFGNGTRLTVT.

The chain combines TRBV5-1 with TRBJ2-2, with a weak D call TRBD1 (5 bases). Germline V gene sequence: CDR1 SGHRS, CDR2 YFSETQ. The CDR3 extends over 14 amino acids. Trimming took off 7 bases at V and 2 bases at J, with 12 bases between the two ends. CDR3 in DNA: TGCGCCAGCCGAAGACAGCCAAACACCGGGGAGCTGTTTTTT. This translates into CASRRQPNTGELFF.